A selection of T cell receptor beta chains follows, all from one sample in a study of cytomegalovirus exposure and HLA in healthy donors. Only in-frame clones appear in the TCRdb table, and some are missing; sequencing was by immunoSEQ multiplex PCR. In the table there are 150,000 to 200,000 clones, 79% of which are singletons. Specimen: PBMCs. These TCRs come from a woman between 50 and 59 years old in good health and CMV-seronegative. Each CDR3 is given with its conserved first and last residue. D genes are given only for firm matches. Not all rows give a size; the values are once, few, many and, for expanded clones, a class.

J	size	D	V	DNA	CDR3
TRBJ1-3	-	-	TRBV9	TGTGCCAGCAGCCCAGGGACTGGAAACACCATATATTTT	CASSPGTGNTIYF
TRBJ1-2	-	-	TRBV7-2	TGTGCCAGCAGCCCATCTACGGGTCCTAACTATGGCTACACCTTC	CASSPSTGPNYGYTF
TRBJ2-3	once	TRBD2	TRBV7-6	TGTGCCAGCAGCTTAACTAGCGGGGGTCTCACAGATACGCAGTATTTT	CASSLTSGGLTDTQYF
TRBJ2-7	-	TRBD1	TRBV11-2	TGTGCCAGCAGCGTTAGAGCGGACAACCGGGCAGGGGGCAAATACGAGCAGTACTTC	CASSVRADNRAGGKYEQYF
TRBJ1-1	-	-	TRBV27	TGTGCCAGCAGTCCTCTACAGGGTCTGAACACTGAAGCTTTCTTT	CASSPLQGLNTEAFF
TRBJ1-1	-	-	TRBV7-6	TGTGCCAGCAGCTTAGACATGAACACTGAAGCTTTCTTT	CASSLDMNTEAFF
TRBJ1-1	-	TRBD1	TRBV27	TGTGCCAGCAGTTTCGCAGGGGGAAGGAACACTGAAGCTTTCTTT	CASSFAGGRNTEAFF
TRBJ2-3	-	TRBD2	TRBV13	TGTGCCAGCAGCTTAAGGCGGGGGGCCTCTGTACGCACAGATACGCAGTATTTT	CASSLRRGASVRTDTQYF
TRBJ2-1	-	TRBD2	TRBV14	TGTGCCAGCAGCCAAGGGTTATCCGTTGGACTAGTTCAGTTCTTC	CASSQGLSVGLVQFF
TRBJ2-3	once	TRBD2	TRBV18	TGTGCCAGCTCACCAGCGGGAGGGGTGGCAGATACGCAGTATTTT	CASSPAGGVADTQYF
TRBJ2-2	-	-	TRBV15	TGTGCCACCAGCAGAGATGCGGGTTCCGGGGAGCTGTTTTTT	CATSRDAGSGELFF
TRBJ1-1	few	-	TRBV7-9	TGTTCCAGCAGCTTAGGGGGGGGGAACACTGAAGCTTTCTTT	CSSSLGGGNTEAFF
TRBJ1-3	-	-	TRBV5-6	TGTGCCAGCAGCTTTGGGGGGGGCTCCCTCTCTGGAAACACCATATATTTT	CASSFGGGSLSGNTIYF
TRBJ1-5	-	-	TRBV30	TGTGCCTGGAGTGTAAGGGGAAATCAGCCCCAGCATTTT	CAWSVRGNQPQHF
TRBJ1-1	-	-	TRBV28	TGTGCCAGCAGTCCAACGACAGGGAACACTGAAGCTTTCTTT	CASSPTTGNTEAFF
TRBJ1-5	-	-	TRBV2	TGTGCCAGCAGTGACGGTCGAATGAATAGCAATCAGCCCCAGCATTTT	CASSDGRMNSNQPQHF
TRBJ1-6	-	-	TRBV28	TGTGCCAGCAGTTTAGCAGGTTCAGGGAAAAATTCACCCCTCCACTTT	CASSLAGSGKNSPLHF
TRBJ2-7	few	-	TRBV6-6	TGTGCCAGCAGTTACGGGGACAACTCCTACGAGCAGTACTTC	CASSYGDNSYEQYF
TRBJ2-7	-	TRBD1	TRBV10-3	TGTGCCATCAGTGATAGGGGACAGGGGGCAACCCACGAGCAGTACTTC	CAISDRGQGATHEQYF
TRBJ2-3	-	TRBD2	TRBV5-8	TGTGCCAGCAGCTTGCTAGCGGGAGTAGATACGCAGTATTTT	CASSLLAGVDTQYF
TRBJ2-5	-	TRBD2	TRBV11-2	TGTGCCAGCAGCTTCTGGACTAGCCGGATAGAGGAGACCCAGTACTTC	CASSFWTSRIEETQYF
TRBJ2-1	-	-	TRBV6-1	TGTGCCAGCAGGTCTGGTAGCTTAAGTGATGAGCAGTTCTTC	CASRSGSLSDEQFF
TRBJ2-7	-	-	TRBV7-9	TGTGCCAGCAGCTTAGTCCCGGGTCAGCTGCGCGACTACGAGCAGTACTTC	CASSLVPGQLRDYEQYF
TRBJ2-7	-	-	TRBV11-2	TGTGCCAGCAGCTTAGGGGCAGGGGCCTACGAGCAGTACTTC	CASSLGAGAYEQYF
TRBJ1-1	-	-	TRBV6-5	TGTGCCAGCAGTTACTCGAACGTCCCGAGCACTGAAGCTTTCTTT	CASSYSNVPSTEAFF
TRBJ1-2	-	-	TRBV29-1	TGCAGCGCGCCCACAGGGACCTATGGCTACACCTTC	CSAPTGTYGYTF
TRBJ2-5	-	TRBD2	TRBV10-3	TGTGCCATCAGTGCCACTAGCGGGAGTGGTCAAGGGACCCAGTACTTC	CAISATSGSGQGTQYF
TRBJ1-3	-	-	TRBV7-8	TGTGCCAGCAGCTTAGGGTTAGGGGCGTTAGGAAACACCATATATTTT	CASSLGLGALGNTIYF
TRBJ2-2	-	-	TRBV7-3	TGTGCCAGCAGCTTAACTGGACTAACCACCGGGGAGCTGTTTTTT	CASSLTGLTTGELFF
TRBJ1-4	-	TRBD1	TRBV14	TGTGCCAGCAGCCAGAACAGGGGCCGTAATGAAAAACTGTTTTTT	CASSQNRGRNEKLFF
TRBJ2-7	few	-	TRBV4-3	TGCGCCAGCAGCCAAGCGGTACCCCCTACGAAGCAGTACTTC	CASSQAVPPTKQYF
TRBJ1-1	-	-	TRBV29-1	TGCAGCGTTGGTTGGGGGCGAAGTGAAGCTTTCTTT	CSVGWGRSEAFF
TRBJ2-5	-	-	TRBV21-1	TGTCCGAGAGTAGAGATCTCGGGGAGAAGGACAGGGGGAGGTGGAGAGACCCAGTACTTC	CPRVEISGRRTGGGGETQYF
TRBJ2-7	-	-	TRBV9	TGTGCCAGCAGCGTAGAGGCGGGACCCTACGAGCAGTACTTC	CASSVEAGPYEQYF
TRBJ1-2	few	-	TRBV5-1	TGCGCCAGCAGCTTAGAGCCTCTGAGGGGCTACACCTTC	CASSLEPLRGYTF